The next 28 T cell receptor beta chains were all read from a single sample in a study of shared clonotypes between healthy human individuals. Only in-frame clones appear in the TCRdb table, and some are missing; sequencing was by immunoSEQ multiplex PCR. The sample has approximately 2,300,000 clones, around 90% seen once. The sequencing input was naive CD4+ T cells from PBMCs. Subset specified: CD45RA+ positively selected. These receptors all stem from a man between 18 and 35 years old in good health. Some clones in this sample may be carry-over from other donors' samples.

This clone came up a few times. The chain employs TRBV7-3 and TRBJ1-1; D ambiguous. Per germline, CDR1 SGHTA and CDR2 FQGTGA. Trimming removed 2 bases from V and 4 bases from J, with 5 bases in between. The CDR3 is 12 residues long. In DNA, the CDR3 is TGTGCCAGCAGCTTATCGGCCACTGAAGCTTTCTTT. Its translation: CASSLSATEAFF.

Of note for this clone: Other DNA sequences in this sample translate to the same CDR3. In DNA form, the CDR3 reads TGTGCCAGCAGCTTAGTACTTCGGCCGGATACGCAGTATTTT. It codes for CASSLVLRPDTQYF. This rearrangement joins TRBV7-8 to TRBJ2-3, with unresolved D. Germline V gene sequence: CDR1 SGHVS, CDR2 FQNEAQ. Trimming took 1 base from V and 6 from J, leaving 11 bases between them. The CDR3 contains 14 residues.

J is TRBJ2-7 and V is TRBV28, with 8 bases lining up with TRBD1. The CDR3 totals 13 residues. Germline loops: CDR1 MDHEN, CDR2 SYDVKM. The J segment lost 3 bases and the V segment lost 8 bases, leaving 6 bases of the junction unmatched. The CDR3 sequence is CASRLGQDYEQYF. DNA of the CDR3: TGTGCCAGCCGCTTGGGACAGGACTACGAGCAGTACTTC.

The J gene is TRBJ2-7, the V gene TRBV5-8; D is possibly TRBD1 (5 bases). Germline V lookup: CDR1 SGHTS, CDR2 YDEGEE. V lost 0 bases to trimming and J lost 13 bases, with 20 bases between them. CDR3 length: 14 residues. The CDR3 region has the DNA TGTGCCAGCAGCTTGGGGACACCAACCCGTGGGGCATACTTC. Protein: CASSLGTPTRGAYF.

In DNA form, the CDR3 reads TGTGCCAGCAGCTTAGTGGCGTGGACCGGAGGGAAGGGCTACACCTTC. This sequence encodes CASSLVAWTGGKGYTF. The chain uses TRBV7-2 and TRBJ1-2; no clear D gene. The CDR3 is made up of 16 amino acids. Germline V gene sequence: CDR1 SGHTA, CDR2 FQGNSA. Trimming stripped 1 base from V and 8 bases from J, with 20 bases between. The entire variable domain, with the rest obtained from reference TRBV7-2 and TRBJ1-2, is as follows: GAGVSQSPSNKVTEKGKDVELRCDPISGHTALYWYRQSLGQGLEFLIYFQGNSAPDKSGLPSDRFSAERTGGSVSTLTIQRTQQEDSAVYLCASSLVAWTGGKGYTFGSGTRLTVV.

As regards this clone: Additional DNA sequences in this sample encode the identical CDR3. The chain carries TRBV5-1 and TRBJ1-1; 7 nucleotides agree with TRBD1. Trimming cost V 0 bases and J 2 bases; bases outside gene matches: 4. Germline V gene data show CDR1 as SGHRS and CDR2 as YFSETQ. The CDR3 loop spans 15 amino acids. CDR3 region: CASSLEGGPNTEAFF. The CDR3 nucleotides read TGCGCCAGCAGCTTGGAAGGGGGCCCTAACACTGAAGCTTTCTTT.

The chain carries TRBV28 and TRBJ2-7; 8 bases map to TRBD1. The CDR3 extends over 15 amino acids. Germline V gives CDR1 MDHEN, CDR2 SYDVKM. Trimming at V came to 6 bases and at J to 7 bases, leaving 14 bases not matched to a gene. The CDR3, as DNA: TGTGCCAGCAGCCGAGACAGGGGCCTAGCCGCGGAGCAGTACTTC. Encoded protein: CASSRDRGLAAEQYF.

This chain links TRBV7-3 with TRBJ2-2; D uncertain. Germline V gene lookup returns CDR1 SGHTA and CDR2 FQGTGA. This CDR3 region has 17 residues. Trimming stripped 1 base from V and 4 bases from J, with 16 bases between. The CDR3 protein is CASSLINPGSGTGELFF. As DNA, the CDR3 is TGTGCCAGCAGCTTAATCAACCCGGGCTCCGGCACCGGGGAGCTGTTTTTT.

This chain joins TRBV18 and TRBJ2-7; D possibly uses TRBD1 or TRBD2 (5 bases each). The germline gives CDR1 KGHSH, CDR2 LQKENI. Trimming stripped 8 bases from V and 5 bases from J, with 25 bases between. There are 16 residues in the CDR3. The CDR3 nucleotides read TGTGCCAGCACACGGAACGACCCATCTTTGGGACACGAGCAGTACTTC. Translated, it gives CASTRNDPSLGHEQYF.

V usage is TRBV19 and J usage is TRBJ2-2; 7 bases line up with TRBD1. There are 14 residues in the CDR3. Germline V CDR1 and CDR2: LNHDA, SQIVND (reference sequence). V trimming: 5 bases; J trimming: 5 bases; junction bases outside the gene matches: 5. The CDR3 DNA is TGTGCCAGTAGTTCGCAGGGGGTTACCGGGGAGCTGTTTTTT. Encoded protein: CASSSQGVTGELFF.

The V and J genes are TRBV30 and TRBJ2-3; D possibly corresponds to TRBD2 (6 bases). CDR3 length equals 16 residues. Germline loops: CDR1 GTSNPN, CDR2 SVGIG (reference sequence). The DNA of the CDR3 is TGTGCGGGGGGATCGGGAGCGGTCGTGTCAAGGGATACGCAGTATTTT. This sequence encodes CAGGSGAVVSRDTQYF.

The sample holds one count of this clone. The CDR3 DNA follows: TGTGCCAGCAGAGCGCTTAACTATGGCTACACCTTC. Translation gives CASRALNYGYTF. This chain uses TRBV27 with TRBJ1-2; unclear D gene. Germline lookup yields CDR1 MNHEY and CDR2 SMNVEV (reference sequence). Trimming pared 6 bases from V and 1 base from J, leaving 6 bases between. This CDR3 is built from 12 residues.

The gene calls are TRBV18 and TRBJ1-5; 8 bases match TRBD1. CDR1 is KGHSH and CDR2 is LQKENI in the germline V gene. The CDR3 totals 16 residues. V shed 6 bases and J 3 bases; nucleotides not matched to a gene: 10. The CDR3 DNA reads TGTGCCAGCTCCCCTCCGGGACAGGAGTACAATCAGCCCCAGCATTTT. It translates to CASSPPGQEYNQPQHF.

The chain couples TRBV5-1 to TRBJ2-7, with 10 bases lining up with TRBD1. The CDR3 spans 16 residues. Germline-derived CDR1 and CDR2 are SGHRS and YFSETQ. V lost 0 bases, J lost 6 bases, and 9 bases stayed unmatched. CDR3 nucleotide sequence: TGCGCCAGCAGCTTGGGACCCCCGGGACAGGGGAGCGAGCAGTACTTC. It yields the protein CASSLGPPGQGSEQYF.

The chain links TRBV4-2 to TRBJ2-7, with 9 bases identical to TRBD1. Germline V gene data show CDR1 as LGHNA and CDR2 as YNFKEQ. The CDR3 runs 16 residues. V was clipped by 1 base and J by 5 bases; unmatched bases: 9. The DNA for the CDR3 is TGTGCCAGCAGCCAAGTGTCCGGGACAGGGAGTAACGAGCAGTACTTC. It is translated as CASSQVSGTGSNEQYF.

This rearrangement joins TRBV5-1 to TRBJ2-5; D perhaps matches TRBD1 (5 bases). The CDR3 runs to 13 residues. Germline CDR1 is SGHRS and CDR2 is YFSETQ. The V gene lost 7 bases and the J gene lost 2 bases, with 12 bases spanning the gap. The CDR3 spells CASAGIVQETQYF. DNA for the CDR3: TGCGCCAGCGCAGGGATAGTGCAAGAGACCCAGTACTTC.

This chain links TRBV6-5 with TRBJ2-5; possibly TRBD2 for D (5 bases). The germline V gene has CDR1 MNHEY and CDR2 SVGAGI. The V end was cut by 1 base, the J end by 2 bases, with 11 bases between. CDR3 length equals 15 residues. This CDR3 reads CASSYWERRQETQYF. The CDR3 DNA follows: TGTGCCAGCAGTTACTGGGAGAGAAGGCAAGAGACCCAGTACTTC.

The V call is TRBV25-1, the J call TRBJ2-2, with D perhaps TRBD1 (6 bases). CDR1 is MGHDK, CDR2 SYGVNS, per germline. This CDR3 contains 15 residues. V was cut by 4 bases and J by 4 bases, with 13 bases left in between. CDR3 DNA: TGTGCCAGCAGTGTCGACAGGTCGACCACCGGGGAGCTGTTTTTT. Translated, it gives CASSVDRSTTGELFF.

The chain couples TRBV6-6 to TRBJ1-1; D is unresolved. Germline loops: CDR1 MNHNY, CDR2 SVGAGI (reference sequence). The V gene lost 3 bases and the J gene lost 6 bases, with 11 bases spanning the gap. The CDR3 length is 13 residues. The chain's CDR3 is CASSYRSWAEAFF. As DNA, the CDR3 is TGTGCCAGCAGTTATAGGAGTTGGGCTGAAGCTTTCTTT.

This sequence joins TRBV10-3 and TRBJ2-7, with 9 bases matching TRBD2. This CDR3 contains 14 residues. V was clipped by 6 bases and J by 4 bases; unmatched bases: 7. The V gene's germline CDR1 is ENHRY and CDR2 SYGVKD. The CDR3, as DNA: TGTGCCATCAGCCTTAGCGGGAGTAGATACGAGCAGTACTTC. Amino acids: CAISLSGSRYEQYF.

The chain joins TRBV5-1 to TRBJ2-3; TRBD2 matches 9 bases. The CDR3 runs 15 residues. Trimming at V came to 7 bases and at J to 5 bases, leaving 11 bases not matched to a gene. Germline lookup yields CDR1 SGHRS and CDR2 YFSETQ. The CDR3 protein is CASFSTTLAGDTQYF. CDR3 DNA: TGCGCCAGCTTCAGCACCACACTAGCGGGAGATACGCAGTATTTT.

This rearrangement joins TRBV30 to TRBJ2-1, with D perhaps matching TRBD2 (5 bases). CDR1 and CDR2 from the germline V gene are GTSNPN and SVGIG (reference sequence). V was clipped by 0 bases and J by 13 bases, with 13 bases between them. There are 12 residues in the CDR3. The CDR3 nucleotides read TGTGCCTGGAGTGTATCTGCGGGTCTTCAGTTCTTC. This sequence encodes CAWSVSAGLQFF.

The rearrangement uses TRBV4-1 and TRBJ2-1; 12 bases agree with TRBD2. Germline V gene data show CDR1 as MGHRA and CDR2 as YSYEKL. The CDR3 covers 16 residues. The ends lost 0 bases at V and 7 bases at J; junction bases unmatched: 4. The CDR3 spells CASSQDLAGGPNEQFF. CDR3 DNA: TGCGCCAGCAGCCAAGACCTAGCGGGAGGGCCTAATGAGCAGTTCTTC.

The chain is built from TRBV10-3 and TRBJ2-3; 11 nucleotides align to TRBD2. The CDR3 consists of 15 residues. CDR1 and CDR2 (germline): ENHRY, SYGVKD. The J segment lost 0 bases and the V segment lost 7 bases, leaving 3 bases of the junction unmatched. DNA of the CDR3: TGTGCCATCAAGCTAGCGGGAGGAAGCACAGATACGCAGTATTTT. Its protein product is CAIKLAGGSTDTQYF.

The chain couples TRBV28 to TRBJ1-2; 8 bases are shared with TRBD1. Germline CDR1 reads MDHEN; CDR2 reads SYDVKM. The length of the CDR3 is 13 residues. With 8 bases clipped from V and 3 bases from J, the junction kept 5 bases outside the gene matches. This CDR3 is CASQPQGDYGYTF. The CDR3 coding sequence is TGTGCCAGCCAACCACAGGGGGACTATGGCTACACCTTC.

The rearrangement uses TRBV9 and TRBJ2-3; D might be TRBD2 (6 bases). Germline V CDR1 and CDR2: SGDLS, YYNGEE. This CDR3 is 17 amino acids long. V lost 5 bases and J lost 5, with 24 bases in between. This CDR3 reads CASSARRGWGKGDTQYF. CDR3 DNA: TGTGCCAGCAGTGCCAGGAGGGGCTGGGGGAAAGGAGATACGCAGTATTTT.

CDR3 nucleotides: TGTGCCAGCAGTTCCTCCCAGGGCGGGAGGGGGCCCGGGGAGCTGTTTTTT. It specifies CASSSSQGGRGPGELFF. This chain links TRBV28 with TRBJ2-2; 9 nucleotides agree with TRBD2. With V trimmed by 4 bases and J by 6 bases, 12 bases remained unmatched. Germline V gives CDR1 MDHEN, CDR2 SYDVKM. The CDR3 runs to 17 residues.

CDR3 bases: TGTGCCAGCAGCTTGGTTCCAGGGAAGGAGGAAAACTATGGCTACACCTTC. As protein: CASSLVPGKEENYGYTF. This chain uses TRBV5-4 with TRBJ1-2, with D possibly TRBD1 on 5 matching bases. The V gene's germline CDR1 is SGHNT and CDR2 YYREEE (reference sequence). Trimming pared 0 bases from V and 2 bases from J, leaving 17 bases between. The CDR3 length is 17 residues.